This T cell receptor (beta chain) was observed in a study of T-cell reconstitution after alpha-beta-depleted transplantation in children. The study's findings and limits: Reported findings indicate that, about two months after transplant, alpha-beta T cells came from several hundred expanded clones, which were derived from non-depleted graft cells. Surviving recipient T cells and thymic progenitors produced the high day-60 TCRbeta diversity seen in some patients.

The table lists this clonotype with many counts. Its target is unknown. TCRbeta library construction was performed incorporating unique molecular identifiers. TCRdb fed the PCR reads into MiXCR, producing one record per CDR3 protein. The data hold 200,000 to 300,000 distinct CDR3 sequences, with around 7.8% observed a single time. The germline V and J ends were trimmed by 5 bases and 0 bases, with 14 bases remaining between them. This CDR3 is 17 amino acids long. The germline V gene encodes CDR1 SGHVS and CDR2 FNYEAQ. The J gene is TRBJ1-6, the V gene TRBV7-6, with D possibly being TRBD1 (5 bases). The input for sequencing was PBMCs, mostly from graft donor cells, taken 180 days after TCRalphabeta/CD19-depleted stem cell transplant. The receptor's source is a male patient between 5 and 17 years old who had a stem cell transplant for acute lymphoblastic leukemia, so the T cells may come from the graft donor. CDR3 coding DNA: TGTGCCAGCAGCAGCACGGGAGACAGCTCCTATAATTCACCCCTCCACTTT. Its translation: CASSSTGDSSYNSPLHF.